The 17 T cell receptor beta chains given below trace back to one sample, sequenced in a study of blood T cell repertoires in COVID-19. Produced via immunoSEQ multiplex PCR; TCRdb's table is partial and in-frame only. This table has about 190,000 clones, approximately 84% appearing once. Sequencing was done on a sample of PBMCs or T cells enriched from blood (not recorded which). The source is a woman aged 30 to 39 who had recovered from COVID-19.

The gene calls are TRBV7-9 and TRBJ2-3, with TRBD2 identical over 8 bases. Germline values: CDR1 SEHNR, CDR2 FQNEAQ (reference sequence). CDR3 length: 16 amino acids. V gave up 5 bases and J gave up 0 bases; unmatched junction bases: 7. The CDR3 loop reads CASSPRASGSTDTQYF. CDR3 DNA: TGTGCCAGCAGCCCCCGGGCTAGCGGGAGCACAGATACGCAGTATTTT.

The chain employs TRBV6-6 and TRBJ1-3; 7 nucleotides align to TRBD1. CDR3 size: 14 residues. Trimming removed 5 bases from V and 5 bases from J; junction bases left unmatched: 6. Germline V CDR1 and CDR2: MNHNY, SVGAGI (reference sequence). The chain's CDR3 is CASSLTGVRNTIYF. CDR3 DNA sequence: TGTGCCAGCAGTCTTACAGGGGTCAGAAACACCATATATTTT.

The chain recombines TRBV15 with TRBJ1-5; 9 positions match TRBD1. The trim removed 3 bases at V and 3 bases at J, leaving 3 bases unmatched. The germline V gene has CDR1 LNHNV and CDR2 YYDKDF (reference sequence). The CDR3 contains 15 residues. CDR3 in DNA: TGTGCCACCAGCAGTTGGGACAGGGACAATCAGCCCCAGCATTTT. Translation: CATSSWDRDNQPQHF.

As DNA, the CDR3 is TGTGCCAGCAGCCGGACAGCTCCTTTTTCGGAGACCCAGTACTTC. As protein: CASSRTAPFSETQYF. The rearrangement uses TRBV21-1 and TRBJ2-5; TRBD1 was called by the table and not checked on the DNA. TRBV21-1 is annotated as a pseudogene. This CDR3 has 15 amino acids.

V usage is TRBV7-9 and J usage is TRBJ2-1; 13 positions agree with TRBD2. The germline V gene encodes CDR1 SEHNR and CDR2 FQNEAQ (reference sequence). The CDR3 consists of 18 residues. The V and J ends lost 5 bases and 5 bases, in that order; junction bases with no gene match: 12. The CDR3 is CASSPRTSGRIHHNEQFF. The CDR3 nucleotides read TGTGCCAGCAGCCCCCGGACTAGCGGGAGAATTCACCACAATGAGCAGTTCTTC.

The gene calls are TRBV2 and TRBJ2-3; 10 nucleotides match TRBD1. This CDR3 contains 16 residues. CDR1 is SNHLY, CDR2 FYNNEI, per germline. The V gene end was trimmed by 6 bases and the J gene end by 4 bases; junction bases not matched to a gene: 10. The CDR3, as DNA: TGTGCCAGCAGCCCACCGGGACAGGGGAAAGCAGATACGCAGTATTTT. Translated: CASSPPGQGKADTQYF.

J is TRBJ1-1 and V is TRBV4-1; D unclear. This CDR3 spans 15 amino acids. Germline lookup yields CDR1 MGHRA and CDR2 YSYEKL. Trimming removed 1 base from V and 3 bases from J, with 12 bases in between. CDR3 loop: CASSQVGGQDTEAFF. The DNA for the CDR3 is TGCGCCAGCAGCCAAGTGGGAGGCCAAGACACTGAAGCTTTCTTT.

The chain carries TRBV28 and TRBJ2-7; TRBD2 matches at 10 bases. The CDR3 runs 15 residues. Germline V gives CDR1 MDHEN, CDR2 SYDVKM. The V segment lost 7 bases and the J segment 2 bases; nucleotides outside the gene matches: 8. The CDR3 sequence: CASTSGTSATYEQYF. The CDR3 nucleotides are TGTGCCAGCACCTCGGGGACTAGCGCAACCTACGAGCAGTACTTC.

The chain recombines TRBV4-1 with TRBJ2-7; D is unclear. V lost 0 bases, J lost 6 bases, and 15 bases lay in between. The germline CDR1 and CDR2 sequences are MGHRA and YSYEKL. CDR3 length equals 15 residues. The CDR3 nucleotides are TGCGCCAGCAGCCAAGATAGAACCCGAGGAAGCGAGCAGTACGTC. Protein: CASSQDRTRGSEQYV.

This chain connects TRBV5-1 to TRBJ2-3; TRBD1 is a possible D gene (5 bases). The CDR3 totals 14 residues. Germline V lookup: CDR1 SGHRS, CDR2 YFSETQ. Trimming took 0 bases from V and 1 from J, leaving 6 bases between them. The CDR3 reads CASSLEQGTDTQYF. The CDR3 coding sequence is TGCGCCAGCAGCTTGGAACAGGGCACAGATACGCAGTATTTT.

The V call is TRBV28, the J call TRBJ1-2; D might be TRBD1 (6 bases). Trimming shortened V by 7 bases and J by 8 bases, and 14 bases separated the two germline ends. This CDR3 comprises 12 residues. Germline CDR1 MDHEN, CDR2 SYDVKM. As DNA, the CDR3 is TGTGCCAGCACCATACAGGGTGGGGGCTACACCTTC. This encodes CASTIQGGGYTF.

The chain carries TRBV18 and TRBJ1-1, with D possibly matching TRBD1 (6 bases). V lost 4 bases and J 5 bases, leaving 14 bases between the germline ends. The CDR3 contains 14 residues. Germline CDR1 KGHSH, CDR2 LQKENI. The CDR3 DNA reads TGTGCCAGCTCACTACAGGGTGGGTCGACTGAAGCTTTCTTT. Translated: CASSLQGGSTEAFF.

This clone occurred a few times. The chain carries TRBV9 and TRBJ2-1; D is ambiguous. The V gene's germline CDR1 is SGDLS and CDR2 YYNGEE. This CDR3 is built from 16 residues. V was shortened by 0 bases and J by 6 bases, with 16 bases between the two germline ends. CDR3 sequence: CASSVDLGSLFNEQFF. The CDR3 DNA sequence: TGTGCCAGCAGCGTAGATCTGGGTAGCTTGTTCAATGAGCAGTTCTTC.

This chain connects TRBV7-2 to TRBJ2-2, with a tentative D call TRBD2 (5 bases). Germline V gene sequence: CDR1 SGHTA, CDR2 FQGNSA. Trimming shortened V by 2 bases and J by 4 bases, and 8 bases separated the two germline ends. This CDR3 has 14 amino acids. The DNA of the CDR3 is TGTGCCAGCAGCTTAACGGGAATCACCGGGGAGCTGTTTTTT. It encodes CASSLTGITGELFF.

The DNA for the CDR3 is TGTGCCAGTAGTAAGGGAGGAGACAGCTCCTTGAACACTGAAGCTTTCTTT. It is translated as CASSKGGDSSLNTEAFF. The rearrangement links TRBV19 to TRBJ1-1, with D maybe TRBD1 (5 bases). CDR1 and CDR2 from the germline V gene are LNHDA and SQIVND (reference sequence). This CDR3 has 17 residues. V shed 4 bases and J shed 0 bases, with 18 bases lying between them.

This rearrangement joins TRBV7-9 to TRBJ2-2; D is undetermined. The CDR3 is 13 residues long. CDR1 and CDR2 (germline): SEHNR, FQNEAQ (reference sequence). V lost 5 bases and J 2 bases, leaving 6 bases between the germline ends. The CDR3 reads CASSPVNTGELFF. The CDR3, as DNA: TGTGCCAGCAGCCCCGTCAACACCGGGGAGCTGTTTTTT.

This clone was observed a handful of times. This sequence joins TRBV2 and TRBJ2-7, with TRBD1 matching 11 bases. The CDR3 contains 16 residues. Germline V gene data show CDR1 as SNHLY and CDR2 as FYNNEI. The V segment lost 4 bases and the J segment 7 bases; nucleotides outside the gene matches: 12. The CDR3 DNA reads TGTGCCAGCAGTGCATTCCCCCCGGGACAGGGGGGAGAGCAGTACGTC. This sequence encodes CASSAFPPGQGGEQYV.